Following are 8 T cell receptor beta chains from one sample sequenced in a study of T-cell reconstitution after alpha-beta-depleted transplantation in children listed by TCRdb under 2016. In light of the paper, this sample's treatment or condition label describes: allogeneic hematopoietic cell transplantation with graft depleted of TCRalphabeta T cells and CD19 B cells. The receptor library was made with PCR. TCRdb records Illumina HiSeq 2500 as the sequencer. To normalize quantification of the TCRbeta repertoire, the TCR libraries were built with molecular barcoding that relied on unique molecular identifiers. TCRdb reprocessing: public reads trimmed at Q25 with fastp, clones called with MiXCR, in-frame beta chains kept. Each CDR3 protein gets just one entry, which takes the most common genes and DNA from the rows behind it. In this sample the table shows approximately 150,000 distinct CDR3 sequences, roughly 9% of which occur a single time. 15% to 20% of the sample is in the top ten clones.

Sample: PBMCs, mostly from graft donor cells, taken 180 days after TCRalphabeta/CD19-depleted stem cell transplant. The origin of the receptors is a female patient aged 2 to 10 who had a stem cell transplant for congenital amegakaryocytic thrombocytopenia, so the T cells may come from the graft donor.

Many counts were recorded for this clonotype. The gene calls are TRBV19 and TRBJ1-2; D is possibly TRBD1 (6 bases). This CDR3 has 15 amino acids. Germline loops: CDR1 LNHDA, CDR2 SQIVND (reference sequence). The V and J ends lost 6 bases and 0 bases respectively, with 14 bases between them. The CDR3 is CASRLTRGPNYGYTF. The CDR3 DNA reads TGTGCCAGTAGACTAACCAGGGGACCTAACTATGGCTACACCTTC.

At least ten counts were recorded for this clonotype. J is TRBJ1-1 and V is TRBV14; D remains ambiguous. Deletions cut 4 bases from V and 3 bases from J, with 9 bases between. The CDR3 length is 13 residues. In germline, CDR1 is SGHDN, CDR2 FVKESK. CDR3 residues: CASSRNIDTEAFF. The DNA of the CDR3 is TGTGCCAGCAGCCGAAACATTGACACTGAAGCTTTCTTT.

A few counts support this clonotype. The V call is TRBV4-1, the J call TRBJ2-7; D possibly corresponds to TRBD1 (5 bases). The CDR3 spans 15 residues. From germline, CDR1 is MGHRA and CDR2 YSYEKL. V was shortened by 4 bases and J by 0 bases, with 13 bases between the two germline ends. The CDR3 loop is CASSPLGAGSYEQYF. The DNA for the CDR3 is TGCGCCAGCAGCCCCCTAGGGGCAGGCTCCTACGAGCAGTACTTC.

Comment on this clonotype: Since the CDR3 does not end with the conserved phenylalanine or tryptophan, this likely comes from a read error. The chain recombines TRBV14 with TRBJ1-1, with D maybe TRBD1 (5 bases). CDR1 is SGHDN and CDR2 is FVKESK in the germline V gene. The CDR3 extends over 13 amino acids. Trimming cost V 5 bases and J 2 bases, with 9 bases left between them. The CDR3 loop is CASSATANTEAFL. As DNA, the CDR3 is TGTGCCAGCAGCGCGACAGCCAACACTGAAGCTTTCTTG.

The table lists this clonotype with a few counts. The chain is built from TRBV5-6 and TRBJ2-1, with 9 bases fitting TRBD1. The CDR3 sequence is 14 residues long. V lost 5 bases and J lost 4; bases outside the gene matches: 4. Germline V CDR1 and CDR2: SGHDT, YYEEEE. This chain's CDR3 is CASRDDRGYNEQFF. The CDR3 DNA follows: TGTGCCAGCAGGGACGACAGGGGGTACAATGAGCAGTTCTTC.

This rearrangement joins TRBV5-1 to TRBJ2-3; 8 bases match TRBD1. The CDR3 consists of 17 residues. The germline gives CDR1 SGHRS, CDR2 YFSETQ. The ends lost 4 bases at V and 3 bases at J; junction bases unmatched: 13. CDR3 bases: TGCGCCAGCAGCGGAGAGCCTACAGGGGGAGGTACAGATACGCAGTATTTT. As protein: CASSGEPTGGGTDTQYF.

The chain links TRBV2 to TRBJ2-7; 8 bases are a match to TRBD2. The CDR3 sequence is 14 residues long. V lost 4 bases, J lost 3 bases, and 5 bases stayed unmatched. CDR1 and CDR2 (germline): SNHLY, FYNNEI. CDR3 sequence reads: CASSVERGFYEQYF. The CDR3 DNA follows: TGTGCCAGCAGTGTGGAGCGGGGGTTCTACGAGCAGTACTTC.

The table lists this clonotype with a count of one. A much larger clone lies a single base off, so this may be a read error. The chain carries TRBV10-3 and TRBJ2-1, with TRBD2 matching over 11 bases. V lost 5 bases to trimming and J lost 4 bases; unmatched junction nucleotides: 13. CDR3 length: 18 residues. Germline CDR1 is ENHRY and CDR2 is SYGVKD. The CDR3 DNA reads TGTGCCATCAGTTTCTGGCTAGCGGGAGGCGGGGTTTACAATGAGCAGTTCTTC. Translated: CAISFWLAGGGVYNEQFF.